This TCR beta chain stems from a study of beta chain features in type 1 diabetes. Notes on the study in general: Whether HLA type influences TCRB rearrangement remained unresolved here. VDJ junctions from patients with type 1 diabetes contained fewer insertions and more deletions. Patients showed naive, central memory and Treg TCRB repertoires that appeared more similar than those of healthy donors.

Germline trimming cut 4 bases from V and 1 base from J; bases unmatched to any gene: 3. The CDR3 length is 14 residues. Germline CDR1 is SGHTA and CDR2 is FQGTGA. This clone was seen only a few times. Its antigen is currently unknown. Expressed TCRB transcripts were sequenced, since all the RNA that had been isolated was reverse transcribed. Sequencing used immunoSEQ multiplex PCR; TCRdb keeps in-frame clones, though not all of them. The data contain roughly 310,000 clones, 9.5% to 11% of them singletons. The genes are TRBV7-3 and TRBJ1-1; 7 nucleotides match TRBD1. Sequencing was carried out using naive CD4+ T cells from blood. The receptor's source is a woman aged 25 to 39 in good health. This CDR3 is CASSSGQENTEAFF. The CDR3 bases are TGTGCCAGCAGCTCCGGACAGGAGAACACTGAAGCTTTCTTT. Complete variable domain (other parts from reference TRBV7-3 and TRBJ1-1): GAGVSQTPSNKVTEKGKYVELRCDPISGHTALYWYRQSLGQGPEFLIYFQGTGAADDSGLPNDRFFAVRPEGSVSTLKIQRTERGDSAVYLCASSSGQENTEAFFGQGTRLTVV.